The 15 T cell receptor beta chains below come from one sample, sequenced in a study of cytomegalovirus exposure and HLA in healthy donors. PCR involved 60 Vbeta and 13 Jbeta primers. Assay: immunoSEQ multiplex PCR; the TCRdb copy retains only in-frame clones and omits some. The sample carries under 200,000 clones, roughly 84% recorded once. The sequencing sample was made of PBMCs. The receptors were sampled from a boy under 18 in good health and CMV-seronegative.

The CDR3 coding sequence is TGCGCCAGCAGCCCGTGGCAGGGTTTAGAGGGCTACACCTTC. Protein: CASSPWQGLEGYTF. J is TRBJ1-2 and V is TRBV5-1, with D perhaps TRBD1 (5 bases). V shed 4 bases and J shed 8 bases, with 18 bases lying between them. From germline, CDR1 is SGHRS and CDR2 YFSETQ. This CDR3 has 14 amino acids.

The rearrangement joins TRBV7-9 to TRBJ2-5, with D unclear. The DNA end lines up better with TRBJ2-7; the J call may be wrong. The CDR3 has 11 amino acids. Per the germline V gene, CDR1 is SEHNR and CDR2 is FQNEAQ (reference sequence). In DNA, the CDR3 is TGTGCCAGCAGCTTTACCTACGAGCAGTACTTC. Amino acid sequence: CASSFTYEQYF.

The chain joins TRBV11-2 to TRBJ2-7, with D tentatively TRBD1 (5 bases). Looked up from germline, CDR1 is SGHAT and CDR2 is FQNNGV. This CDR3 contains 13 residues. V was shortened by 1 base and J by 2 bases, with 6 bases between the two germline ends. In DNA, the CDR3 is TGTGCCAGCAGCTTAGGGGGCCCCTACGAGCAGTACTTC. It is translated as CASSLGGPYEQYF.

This rearrangement joins TRBV29-1 to TRBJ2-7; possibly TRBD2 for D (6 bases). With 5 bases removed from V and 8 bases from J, the gap between germline ends came to 13 bases. CDR3 size: 11 residues. From germline, CDR1 is SQVTM and CDR2 ANQGSEA. The CDR3 here is CSVWGVRQQYF. The CDR3 DNA reads TGCAGCGTTTGGGGGGTCCGGCAGCAGTACTTC.

This rearrangement joins TRBV15 to TRBJ1-1; D not certain. The CDR3 runs to 14 residues. The V end was cut by 8 bases, the J end by 2 bases, with 15 bases between. Germline-derived CDR1 and CDR2 are LNHNV and YYDKDF (reference sequence). The CDR3 DNA reads TGTGCCACCCGCCGTCCCTATCGAAACACTGAAGCTTTCTTT. This translates into CATRRPYRNTEAFF.

The chain joins TRBV10-3 to TRBJ2-7, with TRBD1 as a possible D gene (5 bases). CDR1 ENHRY and CDR2 SYGVKD come from the germline V gene. This CDR3 comprises 14 residues. The V and J ends lost 3 bases and 1 base respectively, with 10 bases between them. CDR3 in amino acids: CAISEHRLSYEQYF. The CDR3 DNA sequence: TGTGCCATCAGTGAACACAGGCTATCCTACGAGCAGTACTTC.

V and J are TRBV2 and TRBJ2-3; D ambiguous. V was clipped by 1 base and J by 12 bases, with 11 bases between them. Germline V gene lookup returns CDR1 SNHLY and CDR2 FYNNEI. The CDR3 sequence is 12 residues long. The DNA of the CDR3 is TGTGCCAGCAGTGAAGACAGACCCTCCCAGTATTTT. As protein: CASSEDRPSQYF.

This chain links TRBV5-4 with TRBJ2-7; D may be TRBD2 (5 bases). This CDR3 is 14 amino acids long. Germline V CDR1 and CDR2: SGHNT, YYREEE (reference sequence). V was pared by 5 bases and J by 2 bases, with 14 bases between. The CDR3 DNA reads TGTGCCAGCAGTTCCGCTCGGGGTACCTACGAGCAGTACTTC. This sequence encodes CASSSARGTYEQYF.

V and J are TRBV11-3 and TRBJ2-5; tentatively, D is TRBD1 (6 bases). The CDR3 extends over 16 amino acids. The V and J ends lost 3 bases and 4 bases respectively, with 18 bases between them. Germline CDR1 SGHNT, CDR2 YENEEA. The CDR3 spells CASSLGAGLHRETQYF. The CDR3 nucleotides are TGTGCCAGCAGCTTGGGGGCGGGTCTCCACCGAGAGACCCAGTACTTC.

This chain links TRBV5-1 with TRBJ1-2; 7 nucleotides agree with TRBD1. V lost 1 base and J lost 6; bases outside the gene matches: 3. This CDR3 region has 13 residues. Looked up from germline, CDR1 is SGHRS and CDR2 is YFSETQ. CDR3 sequence reads: CASSLTGVDGYTF. The CDR3 nucleotides read TGCGCCAGCAGCTTGACAGGGGTCGATGGCTACACCTTC.

CDR3 amino acids: CASSLLGPNNYGYTF. CDR3 in DNA: TGTGCCAGCAGCTTGCTGGGGCCAAATAACTATGGCTACACCTTC. The chain combines TRBV5-6 with TRBJ1-2, with D perhaps matching TRBD1 (5 bases). V was clipped by 1 base and J by 1 base, with 11 bases between them. This CDR3 is built from 15 residues. The V gene's germline CDR1 is SGHDT and CDR2 YYEEEE.

The rearrangement links TRBV5-1 to TRBJ1-2, with a tentative D call TRBD1 (6 bases). The V end lost 4 bases, the J end lost 4 bases, and 17 bases lay between the germline ends. Germline-derived CDR1 and CDR2 are SGHRS and YFSETQ. The CDR3 is 15 residues long. CDR3 residues: CASSGQSGTSYGYTF. DNA of the CDR3: TGCGCCAGCAGCGGACAGTCCGGGACGTCCTATGGCTACACCTTC.

The V and J genes are TRBV19 and TRBJ1-5; 9 nucleotides line up with TRBD1. The trim removed 6 bases at V and 6 bases at J, leaving 9 bases unmatched. Per the germline V gene, CDR1 is LNHDA and CDR2 is SQIVND (reference sequence). The length of the CDR3 is 15 residues. DNA of the CDR3: TGTGCCAGTAGGCCGGACAGGGGTATAAGTCAGCCCCAGCATTTT. Protein sequence: CASRPDRGISQPQHF.

The chain links TRBV19 to TRBJ1-5; unclear D gene. There are 16 residues in the CDR3. V was clipped by 5 bases and J by 2 bases, with 16 bases between them. Germline CDR1 and CDR2: LNHDA and SQIVND (reference sequence). The CDR3, as DNA: TGTGCCAGTAGTTTCCTACCGGGATCCGGCAATCAGCCCCAGCATTTT. It translates to CASSFLPGSGNQPQHF.

The chain uses TRBV6-1 and TRBJ1-1; a weak D match, TRBD1 (6 bases). Germline-derived CDR1 and CDR2 are MNHNS and SASEGT. CDR3 length equals 14 residues. The V end lost 6 bases, the J end lost 3 bases, and 14 bases lay between the germline ends. CDR3: CASRKQGTYTEAFF. For the CDR3, the DNA is TGTGCCAGCAGAAAACAGGGAACTTACACTGAAGCTTTCTTT.